These 5 T cell receptor beta chains came from one sample sequenced in a study of cytomegalovirus exposure and HLA in healthy donors. The PCR employed 60 Vbeta primers together with 13 Jbeta primers. Sequenced by immunoSEQ multiplex PCR; TCRdb stores in-frame clones only, minus some. The table records some 130,000 clones, approximately 78% of them present only once. Sequencing used PBMCs. These receptors were collected from a woman between 50 and 59 years old in good health and CMV-seropositive.

This rearrangement joins TRBV27 to TRBJ2-2, with D possibly TRBD2 on 6 matching bases. The CDR3 length is 15 residues. Trimming shortened V by 6 bases and J by 6 bases, and 17 bases separated the two germline ends. Germline loops: CDR1 MNHEY, CDR2 SMNVEV (reference sequence). The CDR3 loop reads CASRPGAGRAGELFF. CDR3 nucleotide sequence: TGTGCCAGCAGACCTGGGGCGGGGCGGGCCGGGGAGCTGTTTTTT.

The gene calls are TRBV7-9 and TRBJ1-1, with D maybe TRBD1 (6 bases). V shed 2 bases and J shed 4 bases, with 8 bases lying between them. Germline loops: CDR1 SEHNR, CDR2 FQNEAQ (reference sequence). This CDR3 has 13 amino acids. In DNA, the CDR3 is TGTGCCAGCAGCTTACAGGGGACCACTGAAGCTTTCTTT. Amino acid sequence: CASSLQGTTEAFF.

The chain has TRBV9 and TRBJ2-4; the match to TRBD1 covers 8 bases. The junction had 3 bases not matched to a gene; V was cut back by 3 bases and J by 1 base. Per the germline V gene, CDR1 is SGDLS and CDR2 is YYNGEE. This CDR3 region has 15 residues. CDR3 bases: TGTGCCAGCAGCGCGACAGGGGTGGCCAAAAACATTCAGTACTTC. This gives the protein CASSATGVAKNIQYF.

The rearrangement links TRBV7-9 to TRBJ1-4, with D possibly being TRBD1 (6 bases). CDR1 and CDR2 (germline): SEHNR, FQNEAQ (reference sequence). The CDR3 consists of 14 residues. V gave up 5 bases and J gave up 4 bases, with 11 bases separating them. CDR3 sequence reads: CASSKDRVNEKLFF. DNA of the CDR3: TGTGCCAGCAGCAAGGACAGAGTTAATGAAAAACTGTTTTTT.

J is TRBJ2-1 and V is TRBV28, with D possibly matching TRBD1 (5 bases). The CDR3 runs 13 residues. The germline gives CDR1 MDHEN, CDR2 SYDVKM. With 5 bases removed from V and 5 bases from J, the gap between germline ends came to 10 bases. The CDR3 nucleotides are TGTGCCAGCAGTCTCTTAGGGGACAATGAGCAGTTCTTC. This encodes CASSLLGDNEQFF.